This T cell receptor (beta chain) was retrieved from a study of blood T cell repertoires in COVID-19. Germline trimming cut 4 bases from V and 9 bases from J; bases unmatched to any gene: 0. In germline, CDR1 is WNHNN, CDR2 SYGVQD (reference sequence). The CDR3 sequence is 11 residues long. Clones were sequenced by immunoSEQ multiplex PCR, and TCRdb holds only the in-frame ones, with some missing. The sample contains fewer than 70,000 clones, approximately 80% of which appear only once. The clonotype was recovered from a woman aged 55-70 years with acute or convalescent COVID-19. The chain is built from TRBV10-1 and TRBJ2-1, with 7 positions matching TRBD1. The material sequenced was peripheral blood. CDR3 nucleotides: TGCGCCAGCAGTGCAGGGGGTGAGCAGTTCTTC. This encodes CASSAGGEQFF.